What follows are 32 T cell receptor beta chains derived from one specimen sequenced in a study of T cell responses to AZD1222 COVID-19 vaccine. Sequenced by immunoSEQ multiplex PCR; TCRdb stores in-frame clones only, minus some. This table has about 140,000 clones, roughly 92% appearing once. Sequenced here: peripheral blood, sampled on day 0 of AZD1222 vaccination. These receptors all come from an adult in good health.

About this clone itself: Other DNA sequences in the sample encode the same CDR3. The chain recombines TRBV12-3 or TRBV12-4 with TRBJ2-1; no firm D call. CDR3 length: 11 amino acids. The V gene lost 3 bases and the J gene lost 7 bases, with 4 bases spanning the gap. For the CDR3, the DNA is TGTGCCAGCAGTTTCGTGAATGAGCAGTTCTTC. As protein: CASSFVNEQFF.

This chain links TRBV9 with TRBJ2-1; the match to TRBD2 covers 13 bases. Trimming cost V 0 bases and J 8 bases; bases outside gene matches: 5. The germline CDR1 and CDR2 sequences are SGDLS and YYNGEE. This CDR3 is built from 16 residues. The CDR3 here is CASSVGTSGSGDEQFF. As DNA, the CDR3 is TGTGCCAGCAGCGTAGGGACTAGCGGGAGTGGGGATGAGCAGTTCTTC.

The gene calls are TRBV6-5 and TRBJ1-5, with TRBD1 as a possible D gene (6 bases). The CDR3 runs to 15 residues. Germline CDR1 reads MNHEY; CDR2 reads SVGAGI. Trimming pared 6 bases from V and 0 bases from J, leaving 12 bases between. The CDR3 reads CASSPGQISNQPQHF. CDR3 coding DNA: TGTGCCAGCAGCCCAGGACAGATTAGCAATCAGCCCCAGCATTTT.

V gene TRBV19 combines with J gene TRBJ1-3, with D hard to call. V was clipped by 5 bases and J by 0 bases, with 8 bases between them. The germline CDR1 and CDR2 sequences are LNHDA and SQIVND (reference sequence). The CDR3 is made up of 14 amino acids. This CDR3 is CASSPLGSGNTIYF. The CDR3 DNA follows: TGTGCCAGTAGTCCCCTGGGCTCTGGAAACACCATATATTTT.

This chain links TRBV2 with TRBJ2-3, with D possibly matching TRBD2 (6 bases). Trimming left V 8 bases short and J 8 bases short, with 17 bases between. This CDR3 region has 13 residues. Germline lookup yields CDR1 SNHLY and CDR2 FYNNEI. CDR3 region: CASAPGGSFTQYF. The CDR3 DNA reads as TGTGCCAGCGCCCCCGGGGGTAGTTTTACGCAGTATTTT.

The V and J genes are TRBV18 and TRBJ2-2; tentative D call: TRBD2 (6 bases). Per germline, CDR1 KGHSH and CDR2 LQKENI. V lost 3 bases to trimming and J lost 14 bases, with 13 bases between them. There are 12 residues in the CDR3. The CDR3 protein is CASSPPQGGLFF. The CDR3 DNA reads TGTGCCAGCTCACCCCCCCAGGGAGGACTGTTTTTT.

The chain carries TRBV3-1 (or the pseudogene TRBV3-2) and TRBJ2-1; 11 bases are a match to TRBD2. This CDR3 has 16 residues. Germline CDR1 and CDR2: LGHDT and YNNKEL (reference sequence). V shed 0 bases and J 9 bases; nucleotides not matched to a gene: 7. This CDR3 is CASSQEVAGGQAEQFF. The CDR3, as DNA: TGTGCCAGCAGCCAAGAGGTAGCGGGGGGGCAGGCTGAGCAGTTCTTC.

V is TRBV7-8 and J is TRBJ1-4, with D tentatively TRBD1 (6 bases). The CDR3 totals 15 residues. Germline V gene sequence: CDR1 SGHVS, CDR2 FQNEAQ. V lost 5 bases and J 8 bases, leaving 18 bases between the germline ends. The CDR3 protein is CASSLSTGRNEKLFF. In nucleotides, the CDR3 is TGTGCCAGCAGCCTTTCAACAGGGCGAAACGAAAAACTGTTTTTT.

This clone showed up just once. The chain joins TRBV29-1 to TRBJ1-3; a weak D match, TRBD1 (5 bases). Germline CDR1 and CDR2: SQVTM and ANQGSEA. CDR3 size: 14 residues. V was pared by 2 bases and J by 2 bases, with 10 bases between. For the CDR3, the DNA is TGCAGCGTTGAAAGGGGACGGGCTGGAAACACCATATATTTT. It encodes CSVERGRAGNTIYF. Filled out from reference TRBV29-1 and TRBJ1-3, the complete variable domain reads SAVISQKPSRDICQRGTSLTIQCQVDSQVTMMFWYRQQPGQSLTLIATANQGSEATYESGFVIDKFPISRPNLTFSTLTVSNMSPEDSSIYLCSVERGRAGNTIYFGEGSWLTVV.

This chain joins TRBV7-9 and TRBJ1-6; D is ambiguous. CDR1 and CDR2 (germline): SEHNR, FQNEAQ (reference sequence). The CDR3 contains 18 residues. The V and J ends lost 3 bases and 0 bases respectively, with 15 bases between them. CDR3 nucleotide sequence: TGTGCCAGCAGCTTCCCGCAGAGGGAGAGCTCCTATAATTCACCCCTCCACTTT. This encodes CASSFPQRESSYNSPLHF.

V is TRBV27 and J is TRBJ1-5; 7 positions match TRBD1. Trimming cost V 4 bases and J 3 bases; bases outside gene matches: 6. Germline V gene sequence: CDR1 MNHEY, CDR2 SMNVEV (reference sequence). This CDR3 is built from 15 residues. CDR3 bases: TGTGCCAGCAGTTGGGCAGGGGGGACCAATCAGCCCCAGCATTTT. Translated, it gives CASSWAGGTNQPQHF.

The chain carries TRBV19 and TRBJ2-1; 14 nucleotides line up with TRBD2. The germline V gene has CDR1 LNHDA and CDR2 SQIVND (reference sequence). V gave up 6 bases and J gave up 8 bases; unmatched junction bases: 3. CDR3 length: 14 residues. CDR3 loop: CASSLGLAGDEQFF. The CDR3 DNA reads as TGTGCCAGTAGCCTGGGACTAGCGGGAGATGAGCAGTTCTTC.

This clone was seen once. V and J are TRBV10-3 and TRBJ2-7; 9 bases map to TRBD1. The length of the CDR3 is 14 residues. Trimming removed 2 bases from V and 5 bases from J; junction bases left unmatched: 4. CDR1 is ENHRY, CDR2 SYGVKD, per germline. CDR3 sequence: CAISETYRGHEQYF. In nucleotides, the CDR3 is TGTGCCATCAGTGAGACATACAGGGGGCACGAGCAGTACTTC.

CDR3 nucleotide sequence: TGTGCCAGCAAGAATAATGAGCAGTTCTTC. This translates into CASKNNEQFF. The rearrangement uses TRBV2 and TRBJ2-1; D gene ambiguous. With 7 bases removed from V and 7 bases from J, the gap between germline ends came to 5 bases. The CDR3 extends over 10 amino acids. Germline V lookup: CDR1 SNHLY, CDR2 FYNNEI.

J is TRBJ2-7 and V is TRBV2; D remains unclear. The CDR3 has 12 amino acids. Germline V lookup: CDR1 SNHLY, CDR2 FYNNEI. Trimming shortened V by 2 bases and J by 3 bases, and 5 bases separated the two germline ends. The CDR3 sequence: CASSELSYEQYF. In DNA form, the CDR3 reads TGTGCCAGCAGTGAATTAAGCTACGAGCAGTACTTC.

The chain combines TRBV9 with TRBJ2-7; D gene uncertain. Trimming cost V 1 base and J 3 bases, with 8 bases left between them. In germline, CDR1 is SGDLS, CDR2 YYNGEE. The CDR3 contains 13 residues. CDR3 sequence: CASSVKLHYEQYF. DNA of the CDR3: TGTGCCAGCAGCGTAAAGCTGCACTACGAGCAGTACTTC.

The chain recombines TRBV4-1 with TRBJ1-6; D gene uncertain. The CDR3 length is 18 residues. Trimming took off 4 bases at V and 8 bases at J, with 24 bases between the two ends. CDR1 and CDR2 from the germline V gene are MGHRA and YSYEKL. The CDR3 spells CASSRDQRQPKVDSPLHF. CDR3 nucleotides: TGCGCCAGCAGCCGAGATCAGAGGCAGCCGAAGGTTGATTCACCCCTCCACTTT.

V and J are TRBV29-1 and TRBJ1-1, with 7 bases aligning to TRBD1. Germline V lookup: CDR1 SQVTM, CDR2 ANQGSEA. The V gene end was trimmed by 5 bases and the J gene end by 2 bases; junction bases not matched to a gene: 14. The CDR3 spans 16 residues. CDR3 protein: CSVPTTGKGGNTEAFF. For the CDR3, the DNA is TGCAGCGTTCCTACGACAGGGAAGGGTGGAAACACTGAAGCTTTCTTT.

The rearrangement links TRBV27 to TRBJ2-7; 9 nucleotides align to TRBD2. The CDR3 spans 19 residues. Germline loops: CDR1 MNHEY, CDR2 SMNVEV (reference sequence). The V and J ends lost 3 bases and 2 bases, in that order; junction bases with no gene match: 17. Here the CDR3 reads CASSFRDRASSGAAYEQYF. CDR3 nucleotides: TGTGCCAGCAGTTTCCGAGACAGGGCATCTAGCGGGGCTGCCTACGAGCAGTACTTC.

V gene TRBV4-2 combines with J gene TRBJ2-3; TRBD1 or TRBD2 may be the D gene (5 bases each). Germline V lookup: CDR1 LGHNA, CDR2 YNFKEQ. The CDR3 runs to 15 residues. V was shortened by 8 bases and J by 6 bases, with 21 bases between the two germline ends. The CDR3 here is CASRPWSVEGDTQYF. The CDR3 DNA sequence: TGTGCCAGCCGCCCCTGGAGCGTAGAGGGGGATACGCAGTATTTT.

The V call is TRBV28, the J call TRBJ2-1, with D perhaps matching TRBD1 (5 bases). Trimming took off 5 bases at V and 4 bases at J, with 24 bases between the two ends. The germline CDR1 and CDR2 sequences are MDHEN and SYDVKM. This CDR3 spans 18 amino acids. CDR3 protein: CASSPFIGREYPYNEQFF. The CDR3 nucleotides are TGTGCCAGCAGTCCGTTTATTGGCAGGGAATATCCGTACAATGAGCAGTTCTTC.

The CDR3 loop is CASSRQGVTGNTIYF. The CDR3 region has the DNA TGTGCCAGCAGTCGACAGGGGGTTACTGGAAACACCATATATTTT. The chain links TRBV6-5 to TRBJ1-3, with 9 bases matching TRBD1. Looked up from germline, CDR1 is MNHEY and CDR2 is SVGAGI. V was clipped by 5 bases and J by 2 bases; unmatched bases: 4. This CDR3 contains 15 residues.

This clone was detected once. The chain is built from TRBV10-3 and TRBJ1-2; D is perhaps TRBD1 (5 bases). V lost 7 bases to trimming and J lost 4 bases, with 13 bases between them. Germline V gene lookup returns CDR1 ENHRY and CDR2 SYGVKD. This CDR3 has 13 residues. Here the CDR3 reads CAIKGRELYGYTF. DNA for the CDR3: TGTGCCATCAAGGGGAGGGAACTCTATGGCTACACCTTC.

Comment on this clone: At one boundary the junction diverges from the germline segment, which might be a read error. This chain connects TRBV5-1 to TRBJ2-7, with 8 bases fitting TRBD2. Germline V gives CDR1 SGHRS, CDR2 YFSETQ. The CDR3 loop spans 16 amino acids. The CDR3 is CASSSPGGLISDEQYF. As DNA, the CDR3 is TGCGCCAGCAGCTCACCGGGAGGGCTAATCTCCGACGAGCAGTACTTC.

The chain links TRBV29-1 to TRBJ1-5, with a possible D match to TRBD1 (6 bases). The V end was cut by 4 bases, the J end by 2 bases, with 9 bases between. Germline V gene sequence: CDR1 SQVTM, CDR2 ANQGSEA. The CDR3 extends over 13 amino acids. CDR3 amino acids: CSVAGDGNQPQHF. The CDR3 coding sequence is TGCAGCGTTGCAGGGGATGGCAATCAGCCCCAGCATTTT.

The chain couples TRBV5-1 to TRBJ2-6; maybe TRBD1 (5 bases). The V and J ends lost 0 bases and 2 bases respectively, with 15 bases between them. CDR1 is SGHRS, CDR2 YFSETQ, per germline. CDR3 length: 18 residues. The CDR3 coding sequence is TGCGCCAGCAGCTTGGTTCAGGGAAGAGTCGCTGGGGCCAACGTCCTGACTTTC. Residues: CASSLVQGRVAGANVLTF.

This sequence joins TRBV1 and TRBJ2-7; the D segment call TRBD2 is taken from the table without a DNA check. TRBV1 is reported as a pseudogene. The CDR3 length is 15 residues. CDR3 nucleotides: TGCACCAGCAGCCCAGGGCTGGGGGGTTCCTACGAGCAGTACTTC. Its protein is CTSSPGLGGSYEQYF.

The J gene is TRBJ2-3, the V gene TRBV25-1; D is perhaps TRBD2 (5 bases). V gave up 8 bases and J gave up 2 bases, with 17 bases separating them. CDR1 is MGHDK, CDR2 SYGVNS, per germline. The length of the CDR3 is 15 residues. CDR3 in amino acids: CASSVGARVTDTQYF. In DNA, the CDR3 is TGTGCCAGCTCAGTGGGTGCGCGGGTCACAGATACGCAGTATTTT.

The J gene is TRBJ2-7, the V gene TRBV25-1, with no clear D. This CDR3 region has 13 residues. Between the trimmed V and J ends, which lost 4 bases and 2 bases, there was a span of 9 bases. Germline CDR1 and CDR2: MGHDK and SYGVNS. The CDR3 coding sequence is TGTGCCAGCAGTGCTTGGACCACCTACGAGCAGTACTTC. Amino acid sequence: CASSAWTTYEQYF.

V and J are TRBV5-1 and TRBJ2-1; tentatively, D is TRBD1 or TRBD2 (6 bases each). CDR1 is SGHRS and CDR2 is YFSETQ in the germline V gene. The CDR3 loop spans 17 amino acids. V was cut by 0 bases and J by 0 bases, with 13 bases left in between. CDR3 protein: CASSLGGWGASYNEQFF. The CDR3, as DNA: TGCGCCAGCAGCTTGGGTGGCTGGGGGGCCTCCTACAATGAGCAGTTCTTC.

The rearrangement joins TRBV7-2 to TRBJ2-3; 9 nucleotides align to TRBD2. The germline V gene has CDR1 SGHTA and CDR2 FQGNSA. V shed 1 base, J shed 2 bases, and the junction held 4 bases outside the gene matches. This CDR3 contains 16 residues. The CDR3 DNA sequence: TGTGCCAGCAGCTTAGAGGTAGCGGGGGTCACAGATACGCAGTATTTT. This sequence encodes CASSLEVAGVTDTQYF.

Remarks on this clone: A junction boundary mismatches the germline segment, possibly from a read error. The chain combines TRBV7-7 with TRBJ2-1, with D possibly being TRBD2 (5 bases). CDR3 length: 14 amino acids. Germline V gives CDR1 SSHAT, CDR2 FNYEAQ (reference sequence). CDR3 DNA sequence: TGTGCTAGCAGCTCATCCCCGGGGAGCAATGAGCAGTTCTTC. This codes for CASSSSPGSNEQFF.